This entry lists 27 T cell receptor beta chains sequenced from one sample in a study of control samples from healthy donors and cancer patients. TCRdb keeps only in-frame clones here, not all; method: immunoSEQ multiplex PCR. The sample includes about 150,000 clones, more than 85% of them seen just once. Specimen: blood. These receptors were obtained from a man between 18 and 29 years old in good health.

The chain links TRBV12-3 or TRBV12-4 to TRBJ1-2, with D unclear. Trimming took 3 bases from V and 3 from J, leaving 8 bases between them. The CDR3 runs 13 residues. The CDR3 loop reads CASSFGHYYGYTF. The CDR3 nucleotides are TGTGCCAGCAGTTTTGGTCATTACTATGGCTACACCTTC.

This clone appeared a few times. The chain couples TRBV5-6 to TRBJ2-5, with TRBD1 as a possible D gene (6 bases). There are 19 residues in the CDR3. V lost 0 bases, J lost 1 base, and 22 bases lay in between. Germline loops: CDR1 SGHDT, CDR2 YYEEEE. In DNA, the CDR3 is TGTGCCAGCAGCTTGGTAGTCGGCCCCCCAGGGGTCCTCCAAGAGACCCAGTACTTC. As protein: CASSLVVGPPGVLQETQYF. The entire variable domain, with the rest obtained from reference TRBV5-6 and TRBJ2-5, is as follows: DAGVTQSPTHLIKTRGQQVTLRCSPKSGHDTVSWYQQALGQGPQFIFQYYEEEERQRGNFPDRFSGHQFPNYSSELNVNALLLGDSALYLCASSLVVGPPGVLQETQYFGPGTRLLVL.

The J gene is TRBJ1-5, the V gene TRBV6-2 or TRBV6-3; TRBD1 agrees at 7 bases. The J segment lost 2 bases and the V segment lost 5 bases, leaving 6 bases of the junction unmatched. The CDR3 contains 15 residues. Germline V lookup: CDR1 MNHEY, CDR2 SVGEGT. For the CDR3, the DNA is TGTGCCAGCAGTAACCCTACAGGGGGCAATCAGCCCCAGCATTTT. This translates into CASSNPTGGNQPQHF.

The chain employs TRBV14 and TRBJ2-5, with D tentatively TRBD2 (6 bases). The CDR3 is 15 residues long. Germline V gene sequence: CDR1 SGHDN, CDR2 FVKESK. The ends were cut back, 2 bases at V and 4 bases at J, with 14 bases in the middle. Here the CDR3 DNA reads TGTGCCAGCAGCCAACGTAGGACTACCGCAGAGACCCAGTACTTC. This translates into CASSQRRTTAETQYF.

This chain links TRBV5-4 with TRBJ1-1; weak D call: TRBD1 (6 bases). CDR1 is SGHNT and CDR2 is YYREEE in the germline V gene (reference sequence). Trimming removed 7 bases at V and 4 bases at J, with 20 bases between. The CDR3 spans 15 residues. CDR3 DNA sequence: TGTGCCAGCGGATTTCAAAAGGGGGTCGTCACTGAAGCTTTCTTT. Translated, it gives CASGFQKGVVTEAFF.

V is TRBV28 and J is TRBJ2-7; tentative D call: TRBD2 (5 bases). Deletions cut 1 base from V and 4 bases from J, with 11 bases between. The CDR3 loop spans 14 amino acids. Looked up from germline, CDR1 is MDHEN and CDR2 is SYDVKM. CDR3 loop: CASSLLFGGYEQYF. In DNA form, the CDR3 reads TGTGCCAGCAGTTTATTATTTGGAGGATACGAGCAGTACTTC.

The chain combines TRBV6-5 with TRBJ1-1; D possibly corresponds to TRBD1 (6 bases). Germline V CDR1 and CDR2: MNHEY, SVGAGI. This CDR3 is 14 amino acids long. Between the trimmed V and J ends, which lost 6 bases and 4 bases, there was a span of 15 bases. CDR3 nucleotide sequence: TGTGCCAGCAGAGAGAACAGGGCAACCACTGAAGCTTTCTTT. Residues: CASRENRATTEAFF.

The CDR3 here is CASSRSNGGRGETQYF. The CDR3 DNA follows: TGTGCCAGCAGCCGTTCCAATGGGGGTAGAGGAGAGACCCAGTACTTC. The genes are TRBV4-2 and TRBJ2-5; possibly TRBD1 or TRBD2 for D (5 bases each). The CDR3 length is 16 residues. The V end was cut by 4 bases, the J end by 4 bases, with 19 bases between. Germline V gene lookup returns CDR1 LGHNA and CDR2 YNFKEQ.

The genes are TRBV5-4 and TRBJ1-6; D is unclear. The CDR3 is 15 amino acids. Germline V gives CDR1 SGHNT, CDR2 YYREEE (reference sequence). V lost 4 bases to trimming and J lost 10 bases, with 18 bases between them. The CDR3 here is CASSVKGRAGSPLHF. The CDR3 DNA is TGTGCCAGCAGCGTTAAAGGACGGGCCGGGTCACCCCTCCACTTT.

The chain employs TRBV7-2 and TRBJ1-4; a possible D gene is TRBD1 (5 bases). Germline V CDR1 and CDR2: SGHTA, FQGNSA. Deletions cut 5 bases from V and 12 bases from J, with 13 bases between. The CDR3 runs to 12 residues. The chain's CDR3 is CASSRTQGELFF. The CDR3 bases are TGTGCCAGCAGCCGAACCCAAGGGGAACTGTTTTTT.

The CDR3 DNA reads as TGTGCCTGGAGTGTCGCCAGGTTCTATGGCTACACCTTC. It encodes CAWSVARFYGYTF. This rearrangement joins TRBV30 to TRBJ1-2; D gene unclear. The CDR3 totals 13 residues. V was shortened by 0 bases and J by 4 bases, with 9 bases between the two germline ends. Germline CDR1 GTSNPN, CDR2 SVGIG (reference sequence).

The genes are TRBV2 and TRBJ2-3; D perhaps matches TRBD2 (6 bases). V was clipped by 4 bases and J by 2 bases, with 19 bases between them. Germline loops: CDR1 SNHLY, CDR2 FYNNEI. The CDR3 runs 17 residues. CDR3 region: CASSGPEGTAITDTQYF. CDR3 DNA: TGTGCCAGCAGTGGGCCTGAGGGGACTGCAATCACAGATACGCAGTATTTT.

This rearrangement joins TRBV4-3 to TRBJ1-1; 10 bases map to TRBD1. The germline CDR1 and CDR2 sequences are LGHNA and YSLEER. The CDR3 loop spans 16 amino acids. Germline trimming cut 3 bases from V and 7 bases from J; bases unmatched to any gene: 11. The CDR3 DNA is TGCGCCAGCAGCCATGAACCGGGACAGGGGTATGATGAAGCTTTCTTT. Residues: CASSHEPGQGYDEAFF.

This sequence joins TRBV15 and TRBJ2-1; 9 nucleotides match TRBD2. Germline CDR1 and CDR2: LNHNV and YYDKDF (reference sequence). After removal of 1 base from V and 7 bases from J, the junction contained 20 bases not matched to a gene. The CDR3 runs to 20 residues. The DNA for the CDR3 is TGTGCCACCAGCAGAGGCCGGGGGGTGAAAAATAGCGGGAGTAGGAATGAGCAGTTCTTC. The encoded protein is CATSRGRGVKNSGSRNEQFF.

The chain joins TRBV3-1 (or the pseudogene TRBV3-2) to TRBJ1-2, with D hard to call. The CDR3 covers 13 residues. Trimming shortened V by 2 bases and J by 2 bases, and 6 bases separated the two germline ends. Germline CDR1 reads LGHDT; CDR2 reads YNNKEL (reference sequence). The CDR3 DNA sequence: TGTGCCAGCAGCCAAACAGCGAACTATGGCTACACCTTC. Its protein is CASSQTANYGYTF.

The chain recombines TRBV27 with TRBJ1-1; D not certain. The CDR3 contains 12 residues. The germline CDR1 and CDR2 sequences are MNHEY and SMNVEV (reference sequence). V was clipped by 2 bases and J by 5 bases, with 6 bases between them. CDR3 in DNA: TGTGCCAGCAGTTTAATAGGGACTGAAGCTTTCTTT. Translation gives CASSLIGTEAFF.

V is TRBV19 and J is TRBJ1-5, with D perhaps matching TRBD1 (5 bases). The CDR3 contains 16 residues. Germline loops: CDR1 LNHDA, CDR2 SQIVND (reference sequence). Trimming pared 0 bases from V and 4 bases from J, leaving 13 bases between. In DNA, the CDR3 is TGTGCCAGTAGTATAGATTCAGCGGGGGTTAATCAGCCCCAGCATTTT. As protein: CASSIDSAGVNQPQHF. The whole variable domain, filled in from reference TRBV19 and TRBJ1-5, reads DGGITQSPKYLFRKEGQNVTLSCEQNLNHDAMYWYRQDPGQGLRLIYYSQIVNDFQKGDIAEGYSVSREKKESFPLTVTSAQKNPTAFYLCASSIDSAGVNQPQHFGDGTRLSIL.

The chain has TRBV21-1 and TRBJ1-1; the table's D call TRBD1 went unverified against the DNA. TRBV21-1 is a known pseudogene. This CDR3 has 15 amino acids. CDR3 residues: CASSALDRLDTEAFF. As DNA, the CDR3 is TGTGCCAGCAGCGCCTTGGACAGGCTTGACACTGAAGCTTTCTTT.

Regarding this clone: One junction end does not reproduce the germline sequence, and a read error may be involved. The chain carries TRBV27 and TRBJ2-2, with TRBD2 matching 10 bases. Germline loops: CDR1 MNHEY, CDR2 SMNVEV (reference sequence). This CDR3 is built from 14 residues. The CDR3 nucleotides are TGTGCCACCCGACGAGGGACTAGCGCAAGGGACCTGTTTTTT. It yields the protein CATRRGTSARDLFF.

The chain carries TRBV19 and TRBJ1-5, with D unresolved. This CDR3 is 14 amino acids long. The germline V and J ends were trimmed by 3 bases and 4 bases, with 10 bases remaining between them. Germline values: CDR1 LNHDA, CDR2 SQIVND (reference sequence). The CDR3 loop is CASSMAPGNQPQHF. CDR3 bases: TGTGCCAGTAGTATGGCCCCCGGGAATCAGCCCCAGCATTTT.

This chain links TRBV27 with TRBJ2-5, with D perhaps matching TRBD2 (6 bases). This CDR3 contains 14 residues. V lost 0 bases and J lost 5, with 10 bases in between. Germline V gene data show CDR1 as MNHEY and CDR2 as SMNVEV (reference sequence). The CDR3 DNA sequence: TGTGCCAGCAGTTTATCCCTTCGGGGGGAGACCCAGTACTTC. Protein sequence: CASSLSLRGETQYF.

In its sample, this clone was seen once. This chain links TRBV4-2 with TRBJ2-2; no clear D gene. The CDR3 loop spans 15 amino acids. Germline assignment: CDR1 LGHNA and CDR2 YNFKEQ. V lost 0 bases and J lost 1, with 6 bases in between. The CDR3 region is CASSQDVGNTGELFF. CDR3 nucleotides: TGTGCCAGCAGCCAAGATGTCGGGAACACCGGGGAGCTGTTTTTT.

This rearrangement joins TRBV9 to TRBJ1-2; 9 nucleotides align to TRBD1. The CDR3 loop spans 15 amino acids. Per the germline V gene, CDR1 is SGDLS and CDR2 is YYNGEE. V lost 4 bases and J lost 8; bases outside the gene matches: 12. The CDR3 spells CASSPSPPGQGGYTF. Here the CDR3 DNA reads TGTGCCAGCAGCCCATCCCCCCCGGGACAGGGAGGCTACACCTTC.

A single count supports this clone. This chain connects TRBV6-5 to TRBJ1-3, with D possibly TRBD1 on 5 matching bases. The CDR3 totals 13 residues. Germline V gives CDR1 MNHEY, CDR2 SVGAGI. The V gene lost 2 bases and the J gene lost 6 bases, with 8 bases spanning the gap. CDR3 loop: CASSYRGQNTIYF. The CDR3 DNA follows: TGTGCCAGCAGTTACAGGGGCCAAAACACCATATATTTT.

The chain recombines TRBV30 with TRBJ1-4, with D perhaps TRBD1 (6 bases). The CDR3 extends over 13 amino acids. Trimming removed 2 bases from V and 11 bases from J, with 15 bases in between. The germline gives CDR1 GTSNPN, CDR2 SVGIG (reference sequence). This CDR3 reads CAWSPQGGLKLFF. CDR3 bases: TGTGCCTGGAGTCCCCAAGGGGGGTTGAAACTGTTTTTT.

The J gene is TRBJ1-2, the V gene TRBV7-8; D ambiguous. Trimming took 1 base from V and 8 from J, leaving 8 bases between them. The CDR3 loop spans 12 amino acids. Germline lookup yields CDR1 SGHVS and CDR2 FQNEAQ. DNA of the CDR3: TGTGCCAGCAGCTTAGAGGGTAGCGGCTACACCTTC. It yields the protein CASSLEGSGYTF.

V gene TRBV5-6 combines with J gene TRBJ1-2, with D unclear. This CDR3 spans 14 amino acids. Germline CDR1 and CDR2: SGHDT and YYEEEE. Trimming shortened V by 4 bases and J by 8 bases, and 18 bases separated the two germline ends. CDR3 sequence reads: CASSAGPIPLGYTF. As DNA, the CDR3 is TGTGCCAGCAGCGCTGGACCGATCCCCCTGGGCTACACCTTC. The whole variable domain, remainder taken from reference TRBV5-6 and TRBJ1-2, is DAGVTQSPTHLIKTRGQQVTLRCSPKSGHDTVSWYQQALGQGPQFIFQYYEEEERQRGNFPDRFSGHQFPNYSSELNVNALLLGDSALYLCASSAGPIPLGYTFGSGTRLTVV.